One T cell receptor (beta chain) is described in this entry. This entry belongs to a study of control samples from healthy donors and cancer patients. The CDR3 totals 13 residues. V was pared by 4 bases and J by 4 bases, with 11 bases between. Looked up from germline, CDR1 is LGHDT and CDR2 is YNNKEL (reference sequence). The table came from immunoSEQ multiplex PCR; TCRdb's copy has only in-frame clones and leaves some out. The repertoire holds tens of thousands of clones, with 85% to 90% as singletons. The sample was PBMCs. The clonotype was recovered from a man in his sixties with colorectal cancer. The J gene is TRBJ2-7, the V gene TRBV3-1 (or the pseudogene TRBV3-2), with unresolved D. The CDR3 sequence: CASSPGSLYEQYF. The CDR3 coding sequence is TGTGCCAGCAGCCCCGGCTCCTTGTACGAGCAGTACTTC.